This entry is about one T cell receptor beta chain. The protocol was immunoSEQ multiplex PCR, while the TCRdb copy is restricted to in-frame clones and leaves out a portion. The data contain 40,000 to 60,000 clones, more than 75% of them singletons. These data belong to a study of PD-1 blockade in mismatch repair-deficient tumors. Trimming cost V 6 bases and J 4 bases, with 9 bases left between them. The length of the CDR3 is 12 residues. The germline V gene has CDR1 WNHNN and CDR2 SYGVQD (reference sequence). This specimen was peripheral blood, taken 4 weeks after starting pembrolizumab. The origin of this receptor is an adult with mismatch repair-deficient cancer. The chain combines TRBV10-1 with TRBJ1-1; no firm D call. The CDR3 sequence: CASSPLSTEAFF. CDR3 sequence (DNA): TGCGCCAGCAGCCCCCTCAGCACTGAAGCTTTCTTT.